The 21 T cell receptor beta chains reported below all come from one sample, sequenced in a study of shared clonotypes between healthy human individuals. Libraries were prepared by immunoSEQ multiplex PCR; TCRdb keeps only in-frame clonotypes and omits some of them. This sample carries around 560,000 clones, 85% to 95% of them seen once, and the ten largest clones take about 0.11%. CD8 cells classed as naive were CD45RO-negative and positively selected for CCR7, excluding terminally differentiated effector memory CD45RA+ cells. Sequenced sample: naive CD8+ T cells sorted from blood. The receptor set was obtained from a woman aged 25 to 39 in good health.

CDR3 coding DNA: TGTGCCAGCAGTCTCGTAGGGGGCAATCAGCCCCAGCATTTT. Protein sequence: CASSLVGGNQPQHF. The rearrangement links TRBV6-5 to TRBJ1-5; D may be TRBD1 (5 bases). Germline V CDR1 and CDR2: MNHEY, SVGAGI. With 5 bases removed from V and 2 bases from J, the gap between germline ends came to 10 bases. This CDR3 is 14 amino acids long.

V usage is TRBV9 and J usage is TRBJ2-3; no definite D call. Trimming stripped 0 bases from V and 6 bases from J, with 5 bases between. Germline V CDR1 and CDR2: SGDLS, YYNGEE. This CDR3 spans 12 amino acids. CDR3 protein: CASSVGFDTQYF. The CDR3 DNA is TGTGCCAGCAGCGTAGGATTTGATACGCAGTATTTT. Supplemented by reference TRBV9 and TRBJ2-3, the full variable domain reads DSGVTQTPKHLITATGQRVTLRCSPRSGDLSVYWYQQSLDQGLQFLIQYYNGEERAKGNILERFSAQQFPDLHSELNLSSLELGDSALYFCASSVGFDTQYFGPGTRLTVL.

The chain links TRBV28 to TRBJ2-2; D gene uncertain. Trimming left V 6 bases short and J 3 bases short, with 2 bases between. The CDR3 loop spans 11 amino acids. The germline V gene encodes CDR1 MDHEN and CDR2 SYDVKM. CDR3 bases: TGTGCCAGCAGACACACCGGGGAGCTGTTTTTT. Translated, it gives CASRHTGELFF. The full variable domain, in which reference TRBV28 and TRBJ2-2 provide the parts outside the CDR3, is DVKVTQSSRYLVKRTGEKVFLECVQDMDHENMFWYRQDPGLGLRLIYFSYDVKMKEKGDIPEGYSVSREKKERFSLILESASTNQTSMYLCASRHTGELFFGEGSRLTVL.

The J gene is TRBJ1-2, the V gene TRBV28; D might be TRBD1 (5 bases). The germline V gene encodes CDR1 MDHEN and CDR2 SYDVKM. Trimming pared 5 bases from V and 2 bases from J, leaving 15 bases between. CDR3 size: 15 residues. The CDR3 coding sequence is TGTGCCAGCAGTACCCTCGGGGGATTAAACTATGGCTACACCTTC. It encodes CASSTLGGLNYGYTF.

The rearrangement links TRBV7-2 to TRBJ2-7, with 7 bases fitting TRBD2. Trimming cost V 8 bases and J 2 bases; bases outside gene matches: 9. Looked up from germline, CDR1 is SGHTA and CDR2 is FQGNSA. This CDR3 is built from 14 residues. This CDR3 reads CASQAGAETYEQYF. In DNA, the CDR3 is TGTGCCAGCCAGGCGGGAGCGGAGACCTACGAGCAGTACTTC.

This sequence joins TRBV19 and TRBJ1-1, with a tentative D call TRBD1 (5 bases). Germline V gene sequence: CDR1 LNHDA, CDR2 SQIVND (reference sequence). Trimming removed 3 bases from V and 1 base from J, with 12 bases in between. CDR3 length: 15 residues. The DNA for the CDR3 is TGTGCCAGTAGTATGTCAGGGTTATGGAACACTGAAGCTTTCTTT. Its translation is CASSMSGLWNTEAFF.

The V call is TRBV6-5, the J call TRBJ1-2; D gene uncertain. Per the germline V gene, CDR1 is MNHEY and CDR2 is SVGAGI. The CDR3 totals 13 residues. V was pared by 2 bases and J by 0 bases, with 4 bases between. CDR3 protein: CASSYGTNYGYTF. CDR3 nucleotide sequence: TGTGCCAGCAGTTACGGGACTAACTATGGCTACACCTTC.

The chain links TRBV27 to TRBJ2-1; D might be TRBD2 (5 bases). With 0 bases removed from V and 8 bases from J, the gap between germline ends came to 11 bases. This CDR3 contains 14 residues. The V gene's germline CDR1 is MNHEY and CDR2 SMNVEV (reference sequence). The CDR3 sequence: CASSLSPSSHEQFF. The CDR3, as DNA: TGTGCCAGCAGTTTATCTCCTAGCAGTCATGAGCAGTTCTTC.

The chain combines TRBV5-1 with TRBJ1-5, with TRBD1 identical over 10 bases. The J segment lost 7 bases and the V segment lost 0 bases, leaving 4 bases of the junction unmatched. The CDR3 contains 15 residues. Germline V gene lookup returns CDR1 SGHRS and CDR2 YFSETQ. Here the CDR3 DNA reads TGCGCCAGCAGCTTGGGACAGGGGGCGGGACAGCCCCAGCATTTT. It is translated as CASSLGQGAGQPQHF.

The rearrangement links TRBV7-9 to TRBJ1-1, with a tentative D call TRBD1 (5 bases). Trimming pared 5 bases from V and 4 bases from J, leaving 17 bases between. The CDR3 totals 15 residues. The germline V gene encodes CDR1 SEHNR and CDR2 FQNEAQ (reference sequence). The CDR3 DNA is TGTGCCAGCAGCCCTCCCGGGGCGTCGGGCACTGAAGCTTTCTTT. It translates to CASSPPGASGTEAFF.

The chain links TRBV7-8 to TRBJ1-2; D not certain. CDR3 size: 14 residues. The V gene's germline CDR1 is SGHVS and CDR2 FQNEAQ. V was clipped by 4 bases and J by 6 bases, with 15 bases between them. The DNA of the CDR3 is TGTGCCAGCAGCTCGCGATGGGTCGCGGATGGCTACACCTTC. Translation: CASSSRWVADGYTF. Drawing the rest from reference TRBV7-8 and TRBJ1-2, the complete variable domain is GAGVSQSPRYKVAKRGQDVALRCDPISGHVSLFWYQQALGQGPEFLTYFQNEAQLDKSGLPSDRFFAERPEGSVSTLKIQRTQQEDSAVYLCASSSRWVADGYTFGSGTRLTVV.

V and J are TRBV13 and TRBJ1-3; D gene unclear. This CDR3 comprises 15 residues. Looked up from germline, CDR1 is PRHDT and CDR2 is FYEKMQ (reference sequence). With 5 bases removed from V and 0 bases from J, the gap between germline ends came to 11 bases. CDR3 in amino acids: CASSPGPLSGNTIYF. For the CDR3, the DNA is TGTGCCAGCAGCCCAGGACCGCTCTCTGGAAACACCATATATTTT.

J is TRBJ2-3 and V is TRBV29-1; 8 nucleotides align to TRBD2. Losses at the gene ends were 4 bases for V and 2 bases for J; bases not matched to a gene: 11. Germline V gene lookup returns CDR1 SQVTM and CDR2 ANQGSEA. The CDR3 contains 16 residues. Here the CDR3 DNA reads TGCAGCGTTGGGATGTCTCTAGCGGGTCCCACAGATACGCAGTATTTT. Protein product: CSVGMSLAGPTDTQYF.

Note on this clone: The sample has other DNA sequences that encode this CDR3 too. This chain uses TRBV28 with TRBJ2-1; D ambiguous. In germline, CDR1 is MDHEN, CDR2 SYDVKM. CDR3 length: 11 residues. Trimming took off 6 bases at V and 5 bases at J, with 5 bases between the two ends. Written as DNA, the CDR3 is TGTGCCAGCAGCCCCCACAATGAGCAGTTCTTC. Protein sequence: CASSPHNEQFF.

The chain is built from TRBV28 and TRBJ2-7, with D possibly matching TRBD1 (6 bases). The germline V gene encodes CDR1 MDHEN and CDR2 SYDVKM. The length of the CDR3 is 12 residues. The V gene lost 5 bases and the J gene lost 5 bases, with 10 bases spanning the gap. In DNA form, the CDR3 reads TGTGCCAGCAGTCAGGGGTCCCACGAGCAGTACTTC. It is translated as CASSQGSHEQYF.

The rearrangement joins TRBV4-1 to TRBJ2-5; D is ambiguous. The germline gives CDR1 MGHRA, CDR2 YSYEKL. Trimming stripped 5 bases from V and 3 bases from J, with 13 bases between. The CDR3 has 14 residues. The CDR3 spells CASSVIGSKETQYF. DNA for the CDR3: TGCGCCAGCAGCGTTATAGGCTCTAAAGAGACCCAGTACTTC.

This chain joins TRBV14 and TRBJ2-7, with D maybe TRBD1 (6 bases). The length of the CDR3 is 14 residues. Germline assignment: CDR1 SGHDN and CDR2 FVKESK. The V end lost 4 bases, the J end lost 7 bases, and 17 bases lay between the germline ends. CDR3 in amino acids: CASSLGAYSFEQYF. The CDR3 region has the DNA TGTGCCAGCAGCCTGGGGGCCTACTCCTTTGAGCAGTACTTC.

This chain uses TRBV19 with TRBJ2-5, with D tentatively TRBD1 or TRBD2 (5 bases each). The germline CDR1 and CDR2 sequences are LNHDA and SQIVND (reference sequence). V gave up 5 bases and J gave up 4 bases, with 17 bases separating them. This CDR3 has 15 residues. The CDR3 reads CASSVGEVWGETQYF. CDR3 DNA sequence: TGTGCCAGTAGTGTGGGGGAAGTTTGGGGAGAGACCCAGTACTTC.

The rearrangement joins TRBV2 to TRBJ2-7; either TRBD1 or TRBD2 may fit D (7 bases each). Germline V gene lookup returns CDR1 SNHLY and CDR2 FYNNEI. CDR3 length: 18 residues. V lost 4 bases and J 0 bases, leaving 22 bases between the germline ends. The CDR3 coding sequence is TGTGCCAGCAGTGCAGGGACAGCCGGGACTAAAAGCTCCTACGAGCAGTACTTC. This sequence encodes CASSAGTAGTKSSYEQYF.

This clone has just one count. The chain combines TRBV7-9 with TRBJ2-7; D may be TRBD2 (7 bases). CDR3 length: 17 amino acids. The germline V gene encodes CDR1 SEHNR and CDR2 FQNEAQ (reference sequence). Deletions cut 5 bases from V and 0 bases from J, with 20 bases between. The DNA for the CDR3 is TGTGCCAGCAGCCCTAGAGCCGGGGGGCAAGGCTCCTACGAGCAGTACTTC. Its translation is CASSPRAGGQGSYEQYF.

The rearrangement joins TRBV4-2 to TRBJ1-2; D perhaps matches TRBD1 (5 bases). V was trimmed by 0 bases and J by 8 bases, leaving 7 bases between them. This CDR3 is built from 12 residues. Germline V gives CDR1 LGHNA, CDR2 YNFKEQ. CDR3 DNA sequence: TGTGCCAGCAGCCAAGATAGGGGAGGCTACACCTTC. It is translated as CASSQDRGGYTF.